These 5 T cell receptor beta chains came from one sample sequenced in a study of shared clonotypes between healthy human individuals. Assay used: immunoSEQ multiplex PCR; TCRdb lists only in-frame clones, some missing. The table includes some 510,000 clones, about four fifths detected once. Sequenced sample: PBMCs. All receptors come from a woman between 40 and 55 years old in good health. Some clones in this sample may be carry-over from other donors' samples.

In its sample, this clone was seen a few times. The V and J genes are TRBV29-1 and TRBJ2-7; D is possibly TRBD1 or TRBD2 (5 bases each). This CDR3 region has 16 residues. The germline gives CDR1 SQVTM, CDR2 ANQGSEA. Trimming removed 4 bases from V and 0 bases from J, with 19 bases in between. The CDR3 DNA follows: TGCAGCGTTGGGGGGAGCAGAGCGCTTGGCTCCTACGAGCAGTACTTC. This codes for CSVGGSRALGSYEQYF.

This clone has only one observation. The genes are TRBV19 and TRBJ2-7, with 8 bases fitting TRBD2. The CDR3 is made up of 14 amino acids. Germline trimming cut 3 bases from V and 4 bases from J; bases unmatched to any gene: 5. Germline V gives CDR1 LNHDA, CDR2 SQIVND (reference sequence). CDR3 bases: TGTGCCAGTAGTATGGGCGGGAGGCTTTACGAGCAGTACTTC. Its protein product is CASSMGGRLYEQYF.

The V gene is TRBV10-3, the J gene TRBJ1-4; no definite D call. CDR1 and CDR2 from the germline V gene are ENHRY and SYGVKD. The CDR3 covers 13 residues. Between the trimmed V and J ends, which lost 8 bases and 7 bases, there was a span of 14 bases. The CDR3 protein is CAIGGIEGEKLFF. CDR3 nucleotides: TGTGCCATCGGCGGCATAGAGGGTGAAAAACTGTTTTTT.

The chain carries TRBV12-5 and TRBJ2-7; a weak D match, TRBD2 (6 bases). This CDR3 has 13 residues. Germline V gene sequence: CDR1 LGHNT, CDR2 FRNRAP. The V end lost 1 base, the J end lost 6 bases, and 10 bases lay between the germline ends. DNA of the CDR3: TGTGCTAGTGGTTTGGAGGAGGGATCCGAGCAGTACTTC. This translates into CASGLEEGSEQYF.

This sequence joins TRBV9 and TRBJ2-1, with 7 positions matching TRBD1. Germline lookup yields CDR1 SGDLS and CDR2 YYNGEE. This CDR3 contains 13 residues. The V and J ends lost 3 bases and 6 bases, in that order; junction bases with no gene match: 3. The CDR3 DNA reads TGTGCCAGCAGCGCATACAGGGGCAATGAGCAGTTCTTC. Translated, it gives CASSAYRGNEQFF.